Below, 25 T cell receptor beta chains from the same sample are listed, as sequenced in a study of identical twins. TCRdb re-called the 5' RACE reads with MiXCR, one entry per CDR3 protein. The sample records about 660,000 distinct CDR3 sequences, 8% to 9% being singletons. These sequences were also reported in another study, on yellow fever vaccine responses in identical twins.

Material for sequencing was PBMCs. The source is a woman aged 18-30 years in good health.

This clonotype showed up just a few times. This chain uses TRBV6-2 or TRBV6-3 with TRBJ2-5, with D unresolved. There are 16 residues in the CDR3. With 1 base removed from V and 5 bases from J, the gap between germline ends came to 17 bases. Germline assignment: CDR1 MNHEY and CDR2 SVGEGT. Here the CDR3 DNA reads TGTGCCAGCAGTTACTATCCCCCAGGCCTTGGGGAGACCCAGTACTTC. Its translation: CASSYYPPGLGETQYF.

The chain joins TRBV3-1 to TRBJ1-1; D may be TRBD1 (5 bases). Per the germline V gene, CDR1 is LGHDT and CDR2 is YNNKEL (reference sequence). The V and J ends lost 1 base and 2 bases respectively, with 8 bases between them. The CDR3 length is 14 residues. Here the CDR3 reads CASSQATVNTEAFF. CDR3 nucleotides: TGTGCCAGCAGCCAAGCGACAGTAAACACTGAAGCTTTCTTT.

This clonotype was detected many times. V gene TRBV12-3 or TRBV12-4 combines with J gene TRBJ1-5; D gene uncertain. CDR3 length equals 13 residues. The ends were cut back, 6 bases at V and 5 bases at J, with 11 bases in the middle. CDR3 sequence: CASSSDLDQPQHF. The CDR3 coding sequence is TGTGCCAGCAGCTCGGACCTAGATCAGCCCCAGCATTTT.

Ten or more counts support this clonotype. V usage is TRBV12-3 or TRBV12-4 and J usage is TRBJ1-5; TRBD1 is a possible D gene (5 bases). The CDR3 runs to 12 residues. V was pared by 1 base and J by 11 bases, with 9 bases between. The CDR3 region has the DNA TGTGCCAGCAGTTTAGACAGGTTGTCCCAGCATTTT. The encoded protein is CASSLDRLSQHF.

This clonotype turned up a few times. V and J are TRBV29-1 and TRBJ2-3; maybe TRBD1 (6 bases). The CDR3 is 14 residues long. The germline V gene has CDR1 SQVTM and CDR2 ANQGSEA. Trimming removed 4 bases from V and 2 bases from J, with 13 bases in between. This chain's CDR3 is CSVGGVGATDTQYF. The CDR3 nucleotides are TGCAGCGTTGGAGGAGTGGGGGCCACAGATACGCAGTATTTT.

This clonotype came up many times. The rearrangement links TRBV28 to TRBJ1-3, with D tentatively TRBD1 (5 bases). The V end was cut by 4 bases, the J end by 0 bases, with 7 bases between. This CDR3 comprises 14 residues. Germline V gene data show CDR1 as MDHEN and CDR2 as SYDVKM. The CDR3, as DNA: TGTGCCAGCAGTTGGGGGGTCTCTGGAAACACCATATATTTT. Its translation is CASSWGVSGNTIYF. The whole variable domain, filled in from reference TRBV28 and TRBJ1-3, reads DVKVTQSSRYLVKRTGEKVFLECVQDMDHENMFWYRQDPGLGLRLIYFSYDVKMKEKGDIPEGYSVSREKKERFSLILESASTNQTSMYLCASSWGVSGNTIYFGEGSWLTVV.

This clonotype has just a few counts. The chain employs TRBV15 and TRBJ1-6; TRBD1 is a possible D gene (6 bases). V lost 0 bases to trimming and J lost 9 bases, with 15 bases between them. The CDR3 is 16 residues long. Germline lookup yields CDR1 LNHNV and CDR2 YYDKDF (reference sequence). CDR3 residues: CATSRDSFGGGSPLHF. The CDR3 nucleotides read TGTGCCACCAGCAGAGATTCGTTCGGGGGCGGTTCACCCCTCCACTTT.

The chain links TRBV12-3 or TRBV12-4 to TRBJ1-1, with D possibly matching TRBD1 (5 bases). The CDR3 runs to 13 residues. Trimming removed 5 bases from V and 3 bases from J, with 10 bases in between. The CDR3 DNA sequence: TGTGCCAGCAGTGGAGACAGTTACACTGAAGCTTTCTTT. Its protein is CASSGDSYTEAFF.

In nucleotides, the CDR3 is TGTGCCAGCAGTTTGATCGGGAGTGCCACCGGGGAGCTGTTTTTT. It is translated as CASSLIGSATGELFF. The genes are TRBV12-3 or TRBV12-4 and TRBJ2-2, with TRBD2 as a possible D gene (6 bases). The CDR3 spans 15 residues. V dropped 3 bases and J dropped 4 bases, with 12 bases sitting between them.

The sample holds a few counts of this clonotype. V gene TRBV7-8 combines with J gene TRBJ2-4; 7 bases are shared with TRBD2. With V trimmed by 6 bases and J by 7 bases, 15 bases remained unmatched. The CDR3 has 16 residues. Germline V gene data show CDR1 as SGHVS and CDR2 as FQNEAQ. The CDR3 nucleotides read TGTGCCAGCAGTGACCCCCGCGGGGGTTGGGGTAACATTCAGTACTTC. Its translation is CASSDPRGGWGNIQYF.

DNA of the CDR3: TGTGCCAGCAGCTTAGAGACGGCAGGGGACCCCTACGAGCAGTACTTC. As protein: CASSLETAGDPYEQYF. This sequence joins TRBV7-8 and TRBJ2-7; TRBD1 might be the D (6 bases). Germline V gene sequence: CDR1 SGHVS, CDR2 FQNEAQ. The V end was cut by 1 base, the J end by 2 bases, with 15 bases between. The length of the CDR3 is 16 residues.

The chain combines TRBV29-1 with TRBJ2-7; perhaps TRBD1 as D (5 bases). Germline loops: CDR1 SQVTM, CDR2 ANQGSEA. This CDR3 has 14 amino acids. V lost 4 bases and J 2 bases, leaving 15 bases between the germline ends. Here the CDR3 DNA reads TGCAGCGTTGTTGTCGCAGGGAATCCCTACGAGCAGTACTTC. Encoded protein: CSVVVAGNPYEQYF.

The rearrangement links TRBV20-1 to TRBJ2-2, with D possibly called TRBD1 or TRBD2 (7 bases each). The CDR3 has 12 residues. Germline V gives CDR1 DFQATT, CDR2 SNEGSKA (reference sequence). The CDR3 bases are TGCAGCGCCAGGGGGGGGACCGGGGAGCTGTTTTTT. Amino acids: CSARGGTGELFF.

This clonotype showed up just a few times. The chain couples TRBV24-1 to TRBJ2-1; no definite D call. CDR1 is KGHDR and CDR2 is SFDVKD in the germline V gene. CDR3 length: 17 residues. Trimming removed 4 bases from V and 2 bases from J, with 17 bases in between. The CDR3 DNA is TGTGCCACCAGTGACCCCGCCAGGCCGGCCGCCTACAATGAGCAGTTCTTC. This sequence encodes CATSDPARPAAYNEQFF.

This chain uses TRBV4-3 with TRBJ2-3; D tentatively reads TRBD1 or TRBD2 (5 bases each). This CDR3 region has 17 residues. Germline V gives CDR1 LGHNA, CDR2 YSLEER. V lost 0 bases to trimming and J lost 2 bases, with 15 bases between them. The CDR3 loop is CASSQDGWGSNTDTQYF. DNA of the CDR3: TGCGCCAGCAGCCAAGATGGATGGGGGTCTAACACAGATACGCAGTATTTT.

This sequence joins TRBV27 and TRBJ2-1, with 10 bases that match TRBD2. CDR1 MNHEY and CDR2 SMNVEV come from the germline V gene (reference sequence). The ends lost 5 bases at V and 0 bases at J; junction bases unmatched: 1. The CDR3 totals 15 residues. In DNA form, the CDR3 reads TGTGCCAGCAGTAGCGGGGGGGCCTCCTACAATGAGCAGTTCTTC. It specifies CASSSGGASYNEQFF.

As regards this clonotype: This may arise from a read error, as a much more abundant clone is one base away. The V call is TRBV6-5, the J call TRBJ1-1, with D unresolved. This CDR3 is built from 13 residues. Germline lookup yields CDR1 MNHEY and CDR2 SVGAGI. The V and J ends lost 0 bases and 4 bases respectively, with 6 bases between them. The chain's CDR3 is CASSYSRSTEAFF. CDR3 sequence (DNA): TGTGCCAGCAGTTACTCCCGGAGCACTGAAGCTTTCTTT.

This clonotype was counted many times. The genes are TRBV3-1 and TRBJ2-3, with 7 bases identical to TRBD2. This CDR3 comprises 14 residues. With 0 bases clipped from V and 6 bases from J, the junction kept 3 bases outside the gene matches. Per the germline V gene, CDR1 is LGHDT and CDR2 is YNNKEL (reference sequence). In nucleotides, the CDR3 is TGTGCCAGCAGCCAAGAGTGGCGGGGGGATACGCAGTATTTT. Translated: CASSQEWRGDTQYF.

This clonotype appeared a few times. The chain is built from TRBV24-1 and TRBJ2-2, with D perhaps TRBD2 (6 bases). V lost 3 bases and J lost 2, with 12 bases in between. CDR3 size: 16 residues. Germline V CDR1 and CDR2: KGHDR, SFDVKD. Here the CDR3 DNA reads TGTGCCACCAGTGATGCGGGACTTCAAAACACCGGGGAGCTGTTTTTT. This gives the protein CATSDAGLQNTGELFF.

This clonotype was picked up a small number of times. The CDR3 DNA reads TGTGCCAGCTCACCACTCTCGAGCGCAACTCCAGATACGCAGTATTTT. It translates to CASSPLSSATPDTQYF. This sequence joins TRBV18 and TRBJ2-3; D remains unclear. The germline V gene encodes CDR1 KGHSH and CDR2 LQKENI. CDR3 length: 16 amino acids. V was clipped by 1 base and J by 4 bases, with 15 bases between them.

This rearrangement joins TRBV4-2 to TRBJ2-7; TRBD2 aligns across 8 bases. CDR3 size: 15 residues. J was trimmed by 7 bases and V by 4 bases; bases with no gene match: 12. Looked up from germline, CDR1 is LGHNA and CDR2 is YNFKEQ. CDR3 in amino acids: CASSLTAGGAAEQYF. Written as DNA, the CDR3 is TGTGCCAGCAGCCTAACGGCGGGAGGTGCGGCAGAGCAGTACTTC.

J is TRBJ2-7 and V is TRBV12-3 or TRBV12-4, with 13 bases aligning to TRBD2. The CDR3 runs to 18 residues. The V and J ends lost 5 bases and 6 bases, in that order; junction bases with no gene match: 16. DNA for the CDR3: TGTGCCAGCAGTCCTAGGACTAGCGGGAGACGTAAAGGGTCCGAGCAGTACTTC. It yields the protein CASSPRTSGRRKGSEQYF.

V and J are TRBV18 and TRBJ2-1, with a possible D match to TRBD2 (5 bases). This CDR3 comprises 16 residues. V lost 0 bases to trimming and J lost 0 bases, with 9 bases between them. Per germline, CDR1 KGHSH and CDR2 LQKENI. The CDR3 sequence: CASSPPRVSSYNEQFF. CDR3 sequence (DNA): TGTGCCAGCTCACCACCGAGGGTTAGCTCCTACAATGAGCAGTTCTTC.

This clonotype was observed a handful of times. This chain links TRBV6-1 with TRBJ2-1, with a weak D call TRBD1 (6 bases). This CDR3 is 16 amino acids long. Germline V lookup: CDR1 MNHNS, CDR2 SASEGT. V was trimmed by 4 bases and J by 4 bases, leaving 17 bases between them. CDR3: CASSASSGTPYNEQFF. In DNA form, the CDR3 reads TGTGCCAGCAGTGCCAGCTCCGGGACACCTTACAATGAGCAGTTCTTC.

This clonotype was seen many times. This CDR3 reads CASSPSGSVSYEQYF. The CDR3 DNA reads as TGTGCCAGCAGTCCTAGCGGGAGTGTATCCTACGAGCAGTACTTC. The V call is TRBV12-3 or TRBV12-4, the J call TRBJ2-7, with TRBD2 identical over 10 bases. Trimming took 5 bases from V and 1 from J; bases not matched to a gene: 5. The CDR3 runs 15 residues.